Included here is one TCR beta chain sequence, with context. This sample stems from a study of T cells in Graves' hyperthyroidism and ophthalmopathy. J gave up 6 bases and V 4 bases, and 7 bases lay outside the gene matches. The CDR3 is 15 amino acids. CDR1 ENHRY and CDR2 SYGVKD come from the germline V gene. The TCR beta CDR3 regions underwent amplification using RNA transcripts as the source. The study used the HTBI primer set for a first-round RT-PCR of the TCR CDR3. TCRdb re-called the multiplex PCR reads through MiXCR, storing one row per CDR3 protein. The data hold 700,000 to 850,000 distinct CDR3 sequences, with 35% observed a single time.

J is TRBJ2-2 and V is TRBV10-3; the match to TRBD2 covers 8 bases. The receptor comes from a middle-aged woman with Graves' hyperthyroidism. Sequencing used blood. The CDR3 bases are TGTGCCATCAGTGCGCGGACTAGCTACGCCGGGGAGCTGTTTTTT. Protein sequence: CAISARTSYAGELFF.